A selection of T cell receptor beta chains follows, all from one sample in a study of T cell responses to AZD1222 COVID-19 vaccine. Generated by immunoSEQ multiplex PCR, the TCRdb table keeps only in-frame clones and is missing some. This sample has about 130,000 clones; around 87% occur once, and the top ten carry over 9.5%. The sample in question was peripheral blood, obtained on day 0 of AZD1222 vaccination. The receptor set was obtained from an adult in good health. Each CDR3 is given with its conserved first and last residue. D genes are given only for firm matches. Size values are once, few and many counts, or a class for expanded clones, and some rows have none.

TRBV6-4	-	-	TRBJ1-5	13	CASSDSPNQPQHF	TGTGCCAGCAGTGACTCACCCAATCAGCCCCAGCATTTT
TRBV6-2/TRBV6-3	-	-	TRBJ2-7	14	CASSSAFLVYEQYF	TGTGCCAGCAGCTCCGCCTTTCTTGTCTACGAGCAGTACTTC
TRBV20-1	-	TRBD2	TRBJ2-1	15	CSASPRLAGVIEQFF	TGCAGTGCTAGTCCTAGACTAGCGGGGGTAATTGAGCAGTTCTTC
TRBV5-4	once	TRBD1	TRBJ1-1	15	CASSRTGAMNTEAFF	TGTGCCAGCAGCCGGACAGGGGCGATGAACACTGAAGCTTTCTTT
TRBV15	-	TRBD2	TRBJ2-1	19	CATSTGSSGRAIGPYEQFF	TGTGCCACCAGCACCGGTTCTAGCGGGAGGGCCATAGGGCCATATGAGCAGTTCTTC
TRBV2	once	-	TRBJ2-7	12	CASSAGFYEQYF	TGTGCCAGCAGTGCGGGATTCTACGAGCAGTACTTC
TRBV7-2	-	-	TRBJ2-1	15	CASRPEWARGDEQFF	TGTGCCAGCAGGCCCGAGTGGGCGCGCGGCGATGAGCAGTTCTTC
TRBV5-1	-	-	TRBJ2-4	14	CASSQVGSENIQYF	TGCGCCAGCAGCCAGGTAGGGTCAGAAAACATTCAGTACTTC
TRBV5-1	-	-	TRBJ2-7	15	CASMREGRALHEQYF	TGCGCCAGCATGCGAGAGGGCAGGGCCCTCCACGAGCAGTACTTC
TRBV5-6	once	-	TRBJ2-2	16	CASSLGRGLNTGELFF	TGTGCCAGCAGCCTCGGAAGGGGGTTAAACACCGGGGAGCTGTTTTTT
TRBV20-1	-	-	TRBJ1-1	13	CSASLDNSLEAFF	TGCAGTGCTAGTTTGGATAACAGCCTTGAAGCTTTCTTT
TRBV30	-	-	TRBJ2-7	12	CAWSRQGGQQYF	TGTGCCTGGAGCCGGCAGGGGGGGCAGCAGTACTTC
TRBV4-1	once	-	TRBJ2-1	11	CASSQVNEQFF	TGCGCCAGCAGCCAAGTCAATGAGCAGTTCTTC
TRBV10-3	few	TRBD2	TRBJ2-7	18	CAISDKGLAGGPSYEQYF	TGTGCCATCAGTGATAAAGGACTAGCGGGAGGGCCTTCCTACGAGCAGTACTTC
TRBV5-6	-	-	TRBJ2-3	16	CASNRPQDFTPDTQYF	TGTGCCAGCAATCGCCCTCAGGATTTTACCCCAGATACGCAGTATTTT
TRBV28	-	TRBD1	TRBJ2-1	14	CASSTGGPYNEQFF	TGTGCCAGCAGTACAGGGGGCCCTTACAATGAGCAGTTCTTC
TRBV13	-	TRBD1	TRBJ1-5	15	CASSLRTGGNQPQHF	TGTGCCAGCAGCCTTCGGACAGGGGGCAATCAGCCCCAGCATTTT
TRBV27	-	-	TRBJ1-2	12	CASSSDSYGYTF	TGTGCCAGCAGTTCGGACAGCTATGGCTACACCTTC
TRBV5-5	-	TRBD1	TRBJ2-6	16	CASSGQGGFGANVLTF	TGTGCCAGCAGCGGACAGGGGGGATTTGGGGCCAACGTCCTGACTTTC
TRBV30	few	-	TRBJ1-1	10	CAWSNREAFF	TGTGCCTGGAGTAACCGGGAAGCTTTCTTT
TRBV6-2/TRBV6-3	-	TRBD1	TRBJ2-5	13	CASSDRGAETQYF	TGTGCCAGCAGTGACAGGGGCGCGGAGACCCAGTACTTC
TRBV7-2	once	TRBD2	TRBJ2-7	14	CASSSRGGLYEQYF	TGTGCCAGCAGCTCCCGGGGGGGCCTCTACGAGCAGTACTTC
TRBV28	-	-	TRBJ1-4	13	CASHGGGNEKLFF	TGTGCCAGCCACGGGGGTGGAAATGAAAAACTGTTTTTT
TRBV9	-	-	TRBJ1-3	14	CASSVATGGNTIYF	TGTGCCAGCAGCGTAGCAACGGGAGGAAACACCATATATTTT
TRBV27	-	-	TRBJ2-7	15	CASSYRDSSSYEQYF	TGTGCCAGCAGTTACCGAGACTCAAGCTCCTACGAGCAGTACTTC
TRBV3-1/TRBV3-2	once	-	TRBJ1-3	16	CASSQTGTNSGNTIYF	TGTGCCAGCAGCCAAACCGGGACAAACTCTGGAAACACCATATATTTT
TRBV27	-	TRBD2	TRBJ2-1	12	CATRGDANEQFF	TGTGCCACTCGGGGGGACGCGAATGAGCAGTTCTTC
TRBV7-9	-	-	TRBJ2-3	12	CASSLSTDTQYF	TGTGCCAGCTCCCTCTCCACAGATACGCAGTATTTT
TRBV7-8	-	TRBD1	TRBJ1-2	13	CASSSRTGRGYTF	TGTGCCAGCAGCTCCCGGACAGGTCGGGGCTACACCTTC
TRBV27	many	-	TRBJ1-6	13	CASTQDANSPLHF	TGTGCCAGCACACAGGACGCGAATTCACCCCTCCACTTT
TRBV11-2	-	-	TRBJ2-7	15	CASSLGLGQAYEQYF	TGTGCCAGCAGCTTAGGGTTAGGGCAAGCCTACGAGCAGTACTTC
TRBV6-6	few	-	TRBJ1-3	16	CASSYRTVVSGNTIYF	TGTGCCAGCAGTTACAGGACAGTAGTCTCTGGAAACACCATATATTTT
TRBV6-5	-	-	TRBJ1-2	11	CASNRIYGYTF	TGTGCCAGCAACCGGATTTATGGCTACACCTTC
TRBV3-1/TRBV3-2	-	-	TRBJ1-1	15	CASSLQGAKNTEAFF	TGTGCCAGCAGCCTCCAAGGGGCAAAGAACACTGAAGCTTTCTTT
TRBV12-3/TRBV12-4	-	-	TRBJ1-2	13	CASSNTGIYGYTF	TGTGCCAGCAGCAACACAGGTATCTATGGCTACACCTTC
TRBV27	-	TRBD1	TRBJ2-7	17	CASSPGTGVSLIYEQYF	TGTGCCAGCAGCCCCGGGACAGGGGTCTCGCTAATCTACGAGCAGTACTTC
TRBV9	-	-	TRBJ2-2	13	CASSVEAFGELFF	TGTGCCAGCAGCGTAGAAGCCTTCGGGGAGCTGTTTTTT
TRBV4-3	-	-	TRBJ2-7	16	CASSQASGPGSYEQYF	TGCGCCAGCAGCCAAGCTTCAGGACCCGGCTCCTACGAGCAGTACTTC
TRBV2	-	TRBD1	TRBJ1-1	12	CASSGGTTEAFF	TGTGCCAGCTCAGGGGGGACGACTGAAGCTTTCTTT
TRBV28	-	TRBD2	TRBJ2-3	17	CASSLPLAGVRADTQYF	TGTGCCAGCAGCCTCCCCTTAGCGGGAGTTCGGGCAGATACGCAGTATTTT
TRBV7-3	-	-	TRBJ2-3	12	CASSLDTDTQYF	TGTGCCAGCAGCTTGGACACAGATACGCAGTATTTT
TRBV19	-	TRBD2	TRBJ2-7	17	CASSLTSGGAIPHEQYF	TGTGCCAGTAGTCTGACTAGCGGGGGGGCTATCCCACACGAGCAGTACTTC
TRBV4-2	once	-	TRBJ1-3	14	CASSQEVSGNTIYF	TGTGCCAGCAGCCAAGAGGTCTCTGGAAACACCATATATTTT
TRBV30	-	TRBD2	TRBJ2-7	12	CAWGDYRRQQYF	TGTGCCTGGGGGGACTACCGGAGGCAGCAGTACTTC
TRBV30	once	-	TRBJ1-1	12	CAWSVGGAEAFF	TGTGCCTGGAGTGTAGGGGGGGCTGAAGCTTTCTTT
TRBV11-2	once	-	TRBJ1-2	13	CASSLNRDLRYTF	TGTGCCAGCAGCTTAAACAGGGATCTCCGCTACACCTTC
TRBV7-8	-	-	TRBJ1-1	12	CASSFLSGWAFF	TGTGCCAGCAGCTTTTTGTCAGGGTGGGCTTTCTTT
TRBV2	-	-	TRBJ2-7	12	CASNGESYEQYF	TGTGCCAGCAACGGAGAATCCTACGAGCAGTACTTC
TRBV21-1	-	-	TRBJ2-2	17	CASSGTSGREGTGELFF	TGTGCCAGCAGCGGGACTAGCGGGAGAGAGGGCACCGGGGAGCTGTTTTTT
TRBV5-1	-	TRBD1	TRBJ2-7	14	CASSLGGQAYEQYF	TGCGCCAGCAGCTTGGGGGGACAGGCCTACGAGCAGTACTTC
TRBV7-6	-	-	TRBJ1-1	20	CASSLDPPQTLREMNTEAFF	TGTGCCAGCAGCTTAGACCCCCCACAAACTCTAAGGGAGATGAACACTGAAGCTTTCTTT
TRBV30	-	TRBD2	TRBJ2-1	17	CAWSGLAGPQSYNEQFF	TGTGCCTGGAGTGGACTAGCGGGGCCCCAATCCTACAATGAGCAGTTCTTC
TRBV3-1/TRBV3-2	-	-	TRBJ2-1	14	CASSPTGGADEQFF	TGTGCCAGCAGCCCAACAGGGGGGGCAGATGAGCAGTTCTTC
TRBV2	-	TRBD1	TRBJ1-2	15	CASSEAGGRGYGYTF	TGTGCCAGCAGTGAAGCAGGGGGCCGTGGCTATGGCTACACCTTC
TRBV7-3	-	-	TRBJ2-5	13	CASNFRRGETQYF	TGTGCCAGCAACTTTCGGAGGGGAGAGACCCAGTACTTC